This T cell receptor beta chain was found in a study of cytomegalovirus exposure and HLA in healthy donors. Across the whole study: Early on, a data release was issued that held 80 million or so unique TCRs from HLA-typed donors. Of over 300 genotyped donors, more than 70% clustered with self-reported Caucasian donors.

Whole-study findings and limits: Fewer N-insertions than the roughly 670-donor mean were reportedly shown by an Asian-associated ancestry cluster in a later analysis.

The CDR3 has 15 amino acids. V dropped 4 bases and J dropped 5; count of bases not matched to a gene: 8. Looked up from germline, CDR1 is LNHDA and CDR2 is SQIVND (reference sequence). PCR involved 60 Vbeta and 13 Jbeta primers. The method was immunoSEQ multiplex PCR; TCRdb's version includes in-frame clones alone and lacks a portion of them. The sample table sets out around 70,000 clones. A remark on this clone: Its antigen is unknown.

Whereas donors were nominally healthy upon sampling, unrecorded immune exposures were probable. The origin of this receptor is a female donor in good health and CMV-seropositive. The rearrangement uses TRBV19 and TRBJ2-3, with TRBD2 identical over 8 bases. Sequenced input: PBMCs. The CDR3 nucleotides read TGTGCCAGTAGTACCAAGCGGGAGATAATAGATACGCAGTATTTT. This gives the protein CASSTKREIIDTQYF.